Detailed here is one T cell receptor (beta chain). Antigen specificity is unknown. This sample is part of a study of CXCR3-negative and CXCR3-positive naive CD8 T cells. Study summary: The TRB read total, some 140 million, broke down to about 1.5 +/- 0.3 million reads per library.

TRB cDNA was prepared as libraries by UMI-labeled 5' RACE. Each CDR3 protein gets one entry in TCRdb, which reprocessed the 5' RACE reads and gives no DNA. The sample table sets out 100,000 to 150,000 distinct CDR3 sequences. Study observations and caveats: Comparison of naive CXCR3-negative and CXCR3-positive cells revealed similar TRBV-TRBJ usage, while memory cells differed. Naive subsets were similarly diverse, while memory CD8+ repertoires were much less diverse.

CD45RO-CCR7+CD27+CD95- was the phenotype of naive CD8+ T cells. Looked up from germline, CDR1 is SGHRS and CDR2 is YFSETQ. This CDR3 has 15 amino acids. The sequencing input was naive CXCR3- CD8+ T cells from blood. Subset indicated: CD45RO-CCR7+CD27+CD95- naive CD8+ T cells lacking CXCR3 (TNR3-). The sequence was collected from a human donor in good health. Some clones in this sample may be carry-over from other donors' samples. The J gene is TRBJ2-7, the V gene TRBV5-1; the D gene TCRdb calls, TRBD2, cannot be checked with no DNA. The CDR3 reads CASSLTSGSSYEQYF.